The 25 T cell receptor beta chains in this list originate from one sample, sequenced in a study of blood T cell repertoires in COVID-19. This table comes from immunoSEQ multiplex PCR, and its TCRdb copy is limited to in-frame clones, with some not included. The table shows roughly 180,000 clones, with about 95% occurring only once. Sequencing used peripheral blood. These receptors all stem from a man in his thirties or forties with COVID-19, enrolled during active disease.

J is TRBJ2-7 and V is TRBV27; perhaps TRBD2 as D (6 bases). Between the trimmed V and J ends, which lost 3 bases and 4 bases, there was a span of 7 bases. Looked up from germline, CDR1 is MNHEY and CDR2 is SMNVEV (reference sequence). This CDR3 spans 12 amino acids. This CDR3 reads CASSFSGYEQYF. CDR3 bases: TGTGCCAGCAGTTTCAGCGGGTACGAGCAGTACTTC.

The J gene is TRBJ2-2, the V gene TRBV25-1; 8 nucleotides agree with TRBD1. The CDR3 spans 18 residues. The V gene end was trimmed by 9 bases and the J gene end by 0 bases; junction bases not matched to a gene: 15. Germline V CDR1 and CDR2: MGHDK, SYGVNS. The chain's CDR3 is CARTRLSQGASNTGELFF. CDR3 DNA sequence: TGTGCCAGAACCCGACTCAGTCAGGGGGCATCGAACACCGGGGAGCTGTTTTTT. Combining the CDR3 with reference TRBV25-1 and TRBJ2-2 gives the whole variable domain EADIYQTPRYLVIGTGKKITLECSQTMGHDKMYWYQQDPGMELHLIHYSYGVNSTEKGDLSSESTVSRIRTEHFPLTLESARPSHTSQYLCARTRLSQGASNTGELFFGEGSRLTVL.

V usage is TRBV6-5 and J usage is TRBJ2-3; D is undetermined. Trimming pared 0 bases from V and 4 bases from J, leaving 5 bases between. Germline-derived CDR1 and CDR2 are MNHEY and SVGAGI. The CDR3 is 13 residues long. CDR3 coding DNA: TGTGCCAGCAGTTACTCGCAGTCAGATACGCAGTATTTT. Protein sequence: CASSYSQSDTQYF.

This sequence joins TRBV3-1 (or the pseudogene TRBV3-2) and TRBJ2-1, with 7 bases fitting TRBD2. This CDR3 is built from 14 residues. Trimming removed 4 bases from V and 11 bases from J; junction bases left unmatched: 11. The germline V gene encodes CDR1 LGHDT and CDR2 YNNKEL (reference sequence). CDR3 sequence reads: CASSPGGSRRKQFF. CDR3 nucleotide sequence: TGTGCCAGCAGCCCTGGCGGGAGCCGTAGAAAGCAGTTCTTC.

This clone was counted only a few times. Germline is not matched at one junction end, which may reflect a read error. The genes are TRBV7-3 and TRBJ1-1, with 7 bases fitting TRBD1. Germline V gives CDR1 SGHTA, CDR2 FQGTGA. The CDR3 spans 14 residues. DNA for the CDR3: TGTGCCAGCAGCGTAACTCCAGGGGGGACTGAAGCTTTCTTT. Translation: CASSVTPGGTEAFF.

The chain couples TRBV2 to TRBJ1-6, with D possibly being TRBD1 (5 bases). This CDR3 spans 15 amino acids. Germline CDR1 is SNHLY and CDR2 is FYNNEI. V was clipped by 7 bases and J by 7 bases, with 17 bases between them. CDR3 DNA: TGTGCCAGCAACGGACAATTTCAAATCAATTCACCCCTCCACTTT. Translating gives CASNGQFQINSPLHF.

This sequence joins TRBV6-5 and TRBJ1-2; no clear D. The CDR3 spans 13 residues. Germline-derived CDR1 and CDR2 are MNHEY and SVGAGI. Trimming took 6 bases from V and 8 from J, leaving 16 bases between them. CDR3 protein: CASSGNQRGGYTF. DNA of the CDR3: TGTGCCAGCAGCGGGAACCAAAGAGGAGGCTACACCTTC.

The chain links TRBV24-1 to TRBJ1-5, with a tentative D call TRBD1 (5 bases). The V and J ends lost 8 bases and 1 base respectively, with 14 bases between them. Germline V gene data show CDR1 as KGHDR and CDR2 as SFDVKD. The CDR3 totals 15 residues. In DNA, the CDR3 is TGTGCCACCACCCGGGGGGGAAGAAGCAATCAGCCCCAGCATTTT. Amino acid sequence: CATTRGGRSNQPQHF.

The chain uses TRBV7-9 and TRBJ1-1, with a tentative D call TRBD1 (6 bases). Germline V gene lookup returns CDR1 SEHNR and CDR2 FQNEAQ (reference sequence). The CDR3 length is 15 residues. Trimming removed 5 bases at V and 0 bases at J, with 13 bases between. The CDR3 is CASSRHREVNTEAFF. In DNA, the CDR3 is TGTGCCAGCAGCCGACACAGGGAAGTGAACACTGAAGCTTTCTTT.

CDR3 region: CASSSPSLTGLNTEAFF. CDR3 DNA sequence: TGTGCCAGCAGTTCCCCCTCCCTGACAGGGCTGAACACTGAAGCTTTCTTT. V usage is TRBV27 and J usage is TRBJ1-1; 7 bases map to TRBD1. The CDR3 sequence is 17 residues long. The J segment lost 0 bases and the V segment lost 4 bases, leaving 11 bases of the junction unmatched. The germline V gene encodes CDR1 MNHEY and CDR2 SMNVEV (reference sequence).

Only one count was recorded for this clone. The J gene is TRBJ2-1, the V gene TRBV10-2; 9 bases are a match to TRBD1. The CDR3 sequence is 16 residues long. Trimming removed 5 bases from V and 7 bases from J; junction bases left unmatched: 12. Germline-derived CDR1 and CDR2 are WSHSY and SAAADI. The CDR3 nucleotides are TGCGCCAGCAGTCCCGGACAGGGGAGGTCCCGGAATGAGCAGTTCTTC. Encoded protein: CASSPGQGRSRNEQFF.

Only one count was recorded for this clone. The rearrangement joins TRBV11-2 to TRBJ1-1; D gene uncertain. CDR3 size: 15 residues. CDR1 SGHAT and CDR2 FQNNGV come from the germline V gene. V was cut by 2 bases and J by 0 bases, with 10 bases left in between. The CDR3 loop reads CASSLHSRLNTEAFF. CDR3 nucleotides: TGTGCCAGCAGCTTACACTCGCGTTTGAACACTGAAGCTTTCTTT.

V is TRBV19 and J is TRBJ1-1; no firm D call. The CDR3 totals 13 residues. Trimming stripped 3 bases from V and 0 bases from J, with 5 bases between. Germline CDR1 and CDR2: LNHDA and SQIVND (reference sequence). The DNA of the CDR3 is TGTGCCAGTAGTATTAGCCTGAACACTGAAGCTTTCTTT. Translated, it gives CASSISLNTEAFF.

The V and J genes are TRBV3-1 (or the pseudogene TRBV3-2) and TRBJ2-7; tentative D call: TRBD2 (6 bases). CDR1 LGHDT and CDR2 YNNKEL come from the germline V gene (reference sequence). The CDR3 covers 15 residues. Trimming left V 0 bases short and J 6 bases short, with 15 bases between. This CDR3 is CASSQEVGRSGEQYF. In nucleotides, the CDR3 is TGTGCCAGCAGCCAAGAAGTGGGGAGGTCCGGCGAGCAGTACTTC.

The J gene is TRBJ2-2, the V gene TRBV18; 8 nucleotides align to TRBD2. The CDR3 is 17 amino acids. CDR1 is KGHSH and CDR2 is LQKENI in the germline V gene. Trimming cost V 0 bases and J 4 bases; bases outside gene matches: 7. The CDR3 reads CASSPPSSGGVTGELFF. DNA of the CDR3: TGTGCCAGCTCACCACCGTCCAGCGGGGGAGTCACCGGGGAGCTGTTTTTT.

The chain carries TRBV5-1 and TRBJ1-1, with a weak D call TRBD1 (5 bases). The CDR3 totals 17 residues. The V gene's germline CDR1 is SGHRS and CDR2 YFSETQ. The germline V and J ends were trimmed by 2 bases and 0 bases, with 17 bases remaining between them. Here the CDR3 reads CASSLRSRQMMNTEAFF. In DNA form, the CDR3 reads TGCGCCAGCAGCTTACGATCCCGACAGATGATGAACACTGAAGCTTTCTTT.

The CDR3 region has the DNA TGTGCCAGCCCCCCGAGTGGGTGGGGACTAGCGGAGACCCAGTACTTC. Translating gives CASPPSGWGLAETQYF. This chain joins TRBV28 and TRBJ2-5, with TRBD2 identical over 10 bases. V was pared by 8 bases and J by 5 bases, with 14 bases of the junction left unmatched. This CDR3 contains 16 residues. Germline-derived CDR1 and CDR2 are MDHEN and SYDVKM.

The gene calls are TRBV7-9 and TRBJ2-7; TRBD2 is a possible D gene (5 bases). From germline, CDR1 is SEHNR and CDR2 FQNEAQ (reference sequence). V gave up 1 base and J gave up 0 bases, with 13 bases separating them. The CDR3 is 16 amino acids. The CDR3 loop reads CASSLGRAAYSYEQYF. The DNA for the CDR3 is TGTGCCAGCAGCTTAGGGCGGGCAGCCTACTCCTACGAGCAGTACTTC.

This clone appeared once. The gene calls are TRBV6-5 and TRBJ2-1; a possible D gene is TRBD1 (5 bases). With 7 bases removed from V and 0 bases from J, the gap between germline ends came to 13 bases. The V gene's germline CDR1 is MNHEY and CDR2 SVGAGI. The CDR3 totals 15 residues. The CDR3 sequence: CASTPGQSSYNEQFF. CDR3 DNA: TGTGCCAGCACCCCTGGACAAAGCTCCTACAATGAGCAGTTCTTC.

The rearrangement uses TRBV27 and TRBJ1-5; D ambiguous. Trimming took 4 bases from V and 5 from J, leaving 9 bases between them. The germline V gene has CDR1 MNHEY and CDR2 SMNVEV (reference sequence). CDR3 length equals 13 residues. The CDR3: CASSSYRDQPQHF. The CDR3 DNA sequence: TGTGCCAGCAGTTCTTACCGGGATCAGCCCCAGCATTTT.

CDR3 protein: CASSLRQRGGTETQYF. For the CDR3, the DNA is TGCGCCAGCAGCTTGAGGCAGCGGGGGGGCACGGAGACCCAGTACTTC. The V gene is TRBV5-1, the J gene TRBJ2-5; 10 nucleotides match TRBD2. Germline values: CDR1 SGHRS, CDR2 YFSETQ. Trimming removed 1 base from V and 5 bases from J; junction bases left unmatched: 8. The CDR3 loop spans 16 amino acids. The full variable domain, with the rest looked up from reference TRBV5-1 and TRBJ2-5, is KAGVTQTPRYLIKTRGQQVTLSCSPISGHRSVSWYQQTPGQGLQFLFEYFSETQRNKGNFPGRFSGRQFSNSRSEMNVSTLELGDSALYLCASSLRQRGGTETQYFGPGTRLLVL.

The chain couples TRBV7-9 to TRBJ1-1; unclear D gene. This CDR3 region has 14 residues. Trimming shortened V by 1 base and J by 1 base, and 7 bases separated the two germline ends. Germline CDR1 and CDR2: SEHNR and FQNEAQ (reference sequence). The CDR3: CASSLGLTNTEAFF. The CDR3 region has the DNA TGTGCCAGCAGCTTAGGACTCACGAACACTGAAGCTTTCTTT.

The chain joins TRBV29-1 to TRBJ1-5; D is uncertain. The CDR3 is 13 amino acids. V lost 4 bases and J 0 bases, leaving 7 bases between the germline ends. In germline, CDR1 is SQVTM, CDR2 ANQGSEA. CDR3 protein: CSVGSDSNQPQHF. CDR3 DNA sequence: TGCAGCGTTGGATCAGATAGCAATCAGCCCCAGCATTTT.

The gene calls are TRBV5-4 and TRBJ2-1; 7 bases fit TRBD2. Germline V gene data show CDR1 as SGHNT and CDR2 as YYREEE (reference sequence). The V segment lost 0 bases and the J segment 1 base; nucleotides outside the gene matches: 4. This CDR3 is 16 amino acids long. Here the CDR3 reads CASSLGGGVSYNEQFF. CDR3 coding DNA: TGTGCCAGCAGCTTGGGTGGGGGGGTTTCCTACAATGAGCAGTTCTTC.

The chain has TRBV18 and TRBJ1-4, with 10 bases that match TRBD1. Germline trimming cut 2 bases from V and 8 bases from J; bases unmatched to any gene: 2. The germline gives CDR1 KGHSH, CDR2 LQKENI. This CDR3 is 14 amino acids long. The CDR3 sequence: CASSPGTGVEKLFF. The CDR3 DNA reads as TGTGCCAGCTCACCAGGGACAGGGGTCGAAAAACTGTTTTTT. Together with reference TRBV18 and TRBJ1-4, the CDR3 gives the full variable domain: NAGVMQNPRHLVRRRGQEARLRCSPMKGHSHVYWYRQLPEEGLKFMVYLQKENIIDESGMPKERFSAEFPKEGPSILRIQQVVRGDSAAYFCASSPGTGVEKLFFGSGTQLSVL.